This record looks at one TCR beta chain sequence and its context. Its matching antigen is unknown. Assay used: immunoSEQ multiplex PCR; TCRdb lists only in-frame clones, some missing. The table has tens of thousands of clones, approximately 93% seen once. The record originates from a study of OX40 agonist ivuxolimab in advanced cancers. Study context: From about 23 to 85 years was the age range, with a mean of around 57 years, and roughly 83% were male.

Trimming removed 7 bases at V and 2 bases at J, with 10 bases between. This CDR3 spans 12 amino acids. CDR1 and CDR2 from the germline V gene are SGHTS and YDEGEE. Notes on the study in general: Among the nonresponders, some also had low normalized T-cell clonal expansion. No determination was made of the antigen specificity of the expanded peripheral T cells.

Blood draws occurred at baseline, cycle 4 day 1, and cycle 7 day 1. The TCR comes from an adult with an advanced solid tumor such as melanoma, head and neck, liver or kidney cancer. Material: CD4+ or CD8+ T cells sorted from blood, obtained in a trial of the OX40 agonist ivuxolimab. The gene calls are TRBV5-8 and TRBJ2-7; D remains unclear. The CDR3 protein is CASRPLAYEQYF. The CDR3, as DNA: TGTGCCAGCCGCCCACTGGCCTACGAGCAGTACTTC. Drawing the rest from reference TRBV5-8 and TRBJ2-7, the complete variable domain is EAGVTQSPTHLIKTRGQQATLRCSPISGHTSVYWYQQALGLGLQFLLWYDEGEERNRGNFPPRFSGRQFPNYSSELNVNALELEDSALYLCASRPLAYEQYFGPGTRLTVT.